The 26 T cell receptor beta chains reported below all come from one sample, sequenced in a study of glioma-infiltrating T cells. The iRepertoire nested amplicon-rescue multiplex PCR amplified TCR alpha and beta CDR3s from RNA. TCRdb itself ran the multiplex PCR reads through MiXCR, one entry per CDR3 protein. Of under 200,000 distinct CDR3 sequences in the sample, around 40% were seen once. The sequenced material came from glioma tissue, nonneoplastic brain tissue, or PBMCs (not recorded which). The receptors were gathered from a human donor with low-grade glioma or glioblastoma, undergoing nonglioma brain surgery, or in good health (not recorded which).

To note about this clonotype: A read error may explain this, as a much larger clone is one base away. V is TRBV20-1 and J is TRBJ2-7, with D possibly TRBD2 on 6 matching bases. This CDR3 region has 14 residues. Per the germline V gene, CDR1 is DFQATT and CDR2 is SNEGSKA (reference sequence). CDR3 coding DNA: TGCAGTGCTAGTTTTAGCCAGCAGGAGGGCGAGAAGTACTTC. The encoded protein is CSASFSQQEGEKYF.

This clonotype has at least ten counts. V is TRBV20-1 and J is TRBJ1-1; TRBD1 matches 7 bases. The germline V gene encodes CDR1 DFQATT and CDR2 SNEGSKA (reference sequence). J was trimmed by 3 bases and V by 2 bases; bases with no gene match: 0. The length of the CDR3 is 12 residues. In DNA form, the CDR3 reads TGCAGTGCTAGAACAGGGGACACTGAAGCTTTCTTT. This encodes CSARTGDTEAFF.

With regard to this clonotype: A much larger clone sits a single nucleotide away, making a read error possible. The chain employs TRBV6-1 and TRBJ1-6; no clear D. Germline CDR1 reads MNHNS; CDR2 reads SASEGT. The CDR3 spans 13 residues. As DNA, the CDR3 is TGTGCCATCAGTGTAAATCTGGACTCAACCCTCCACTTT. This translates into CAISVNLDSTLHF.

This clonotype has a single count. This may arise from a read error, as a much more abundant clone is one base away. This rearrangement joins TRBV20-1 to TRBJ2-7; 8 bases map to TRBD2. V was pared by 5 bases and J by 7 bases, with 13 bases of the junction left unmatched. Germline V gene sequence: CDR1 DFQATT, CDR2 SNEGSKA (reference sequence). CDR3 size: 14 residues. Here the CDR3 reads CSAPYTGRAGEQYF. The CDR3 nucleotides read TGCAGTGCTCCCTATACCGGGAGGGCGGGGGAGCAGTACTTC.

About this clonotype itself: One base away lies a much larger clone, so this may be a sequencing read error. Here the CDR3 DNA reads TGTGCCAGCAGTGGGGGACTAGAGGGAGGGTATGGGTACAATGAGCAGTTCTTC. Protein: CASSGGLEGGYGYNEQFF. The chain joins TRBV28 to TRBJ2-1; 8 bases fit TRBD2. The CDR3 is made up of 18 amino acids. Trimming removed 5 bases from V and 4 bases from J; junction bases left unmatched: 16. Per the germline V gene, CDR1 is MDHEN and CDR2 is SYDVKM.

On this clonotype: A single base separates this from a much larger clone, so it may be a read error. V gene TRBV28 combines with J gene TRBJ2-1; the match to TRBD2 covers 11 bases. V trimming: 5 bases; J trimming: 7 bases; junction bases outside the gene matches: 13. The length of the CDR3 is 17 residues. Germline V CDR1 and CDR2: MDHEN, SYDVKM. Here the CDR3 reads CASSPNPLAGGGNEQFF. The CDR3, as DNA: TGTGCCAGCAGTCCCAACCCTCTAGCGGGAGGAGGAAATGAGCAGTTCTTC.

This clonotype was seen only once. The chain links TRBV6-2 or TRBV6-3 to TRBJ1-1; D is unresolved. There are 12 residues in the CDR3. Germline CDR1 and CDR2: MNHEY and SVGEGT. Trimming pared 2 bases from V and 8 bases from J, leaving 9 bases between. CDR3 nucleotides: TGTGCCAGCAGTTACAGTGTATCCGAAGCTTTCTTT. The encoded protein is CASSYSVSEAFF.

The gene calls are TRBV12-3 or TRBV12-4 and TRBJ2-1; 9 bases match TRBD2. The ends lost 5 bases at V and 4 bases at J; junction bases unmatched: 9. The CDR3 has 16 amino acids. In nucleotides, the CDR3 is TGTGCCAGCAGTGTTGGCGGGAGGGCCGGTTACAATGAGCAGTTCTTC. Protein: CASSVGGRAGYNEQFF.

This clonotype has just a few counts. The CDR3, as DNA: TGTGCCAGCAGTTCGACTAGCGGGACCTACGAGCAGTACTTC. Protein: CASSSTSGTYEQYF. The chain carries TRBV7-9 and TRBJ2-7; 11 bases are shared with TRBD2. The CDR3 consists of 14 residues. From germline, CDR1 is SEHNR and CDR2 FQNEAQ (reference sequence). The V and J ends lost 6 bases and 2 bases, in that order; junction bases with no gene match: 3.

The J gene is TRBJ2-7, the V gene TRBV28; D unclear. Trimming removed 2 bases from V and 5 bases from J, with 13 bases in between. CDR1 is MDHEN and CDR2 is SYDVKM in the germline V gene. The length of the CDR3 is 14 residues. The CDR3 is CASSLGGDGDEQYF. The DNA for the CDR3 is TGTGCCAGCAGTTTAGGTGGGGATGGGGACGAGCAGTACTTC.

Notes on this clonotype: Sequence at one end of the junction differs from germline and may be a read error. This sequence joins TRBV6-1 and TRBJ2-5; either TRBD1 or TRBD2 may supply D (5 bases each). In germline, CDR1 is MNHNS, CDR2 SASEGT. The CDR3 length is 14 residues. CDR3 nucleotides: TGTGCCACGCACAAACCCGGGACGGCAGAGACCAAGTACTTC. It specifies CATHKPGTAETKYF.

The chain recombines TRBV29-1 with TRBJ2-1; D is ambiguous. Trimming stripped 5 bases from V and 0 bases from J, with 11 bases between. The CDR3 is made up of 14 amino acids. Per germline, CDR1 SQVTM and CDR2 ANQGSEA. CDR3 in DNA: TGCAGCGTTAAAAGCGATGTCTCCTACAATGAGCAGTTCTTC. Amino acid sequence: CSVKSDVSYNEQFF.

This clonotype occurred many times. The V gene is TRBV27, the J gene TRBJ1-5; D unresolved. The CDR3 totals 13 residues. Germline-derived CDR1 and CDR2 are MNHEY and SMNVEV (reference sequence). Trimming pared 2 bases from V and 7 bases from J, leaving 9 bases between. CDR3: CASSLGLGQPQHF. DNA for the CDR3: TGTGCCAGCAGTTTAGGGTTAGGCCAGCCCCAGCATTTT.

The rearrangement uses TRBV29-1 and TRBJ1-1; D is undetermined. The CDR3 extends over 11 amino acids. CDR1 and CDR2 from the germline V gene are SQVTM and ANQGSEA. The V end lost 4 bases, the J end lost 7 bases, and 10 bases lay between the germline ends. CDR3: CSVVGTNEAFF. The CDR3 nucleotides are TGCAGCGTTGTTGGTACAAATGAAGCTTTCTTT.

Concerning this clonotype: One end of the junction varies from germline; a read error may be responsible. This rearrangement joins TRBV2 to TRBJ1-5, with a weak D call TRBD1 (5 bases). This CDR3 is built from 15 residues. Looked up from germline, CDR1 is SNHLY and CDR2 is FYNNEI. CDR3 sequence reads: CASSEVSGNYQPRHF. For the CDR3, the DNA is TGTGCCAGCAGTGAAGTATCAGGGAACTATCAGCCCCGGCATTTT.

A remark on this clonotype: This may arise from a read error, as a much more abundant clone is one base away. V gene TRBV2 combines with J gene TRBJ2-1; D gene ambiguous. The CDR3 consists of 12 residues. Trimming left V 4 bases short and J 8 bases short, with 9 bases between. CDR1 and CDR2 (germline): SNHLY, FYNNEI. The CDR3 DNA is TGTGCCAGCAGTGTGACTGGCCATGAGCAGTTCTTC. This translates into CASSVTGHEQFF. Filled out from reference TRBV2 and TRBJ2-1, the complete variable domain reads EPEVTQTPSHQVTQMGQEVILRCVPISNHLYFYWYRQILGQKVEFLVSFYNNEISEKSEIFDDQFSVERPDGSNFTLKIRSTKLEDSAMYFCASSVTGHEQFFGPGTRLTVL.

Concerning this clonotype itself: A much larger clone is a single base away; this may be a read error. This sequence joins TRBV4-1 and TRBJ2-5; D may be TRBD1 or TRBD2 (5 bases each). Germline V lookup: CDR1 MGHRA, CDR2 YSYEKL. CDR3 length: 17 amino acids. V was pared by 0 bases and J by 0 bases, with 14 bases between. The CDR3 region is CASSQDIEGRYQETQYF. The CDR3, as DNA: TGCGCCAGCAGCCAAGACATAGAGGGACGCTACCAAGAGACCCAGTACTTC.

In the case of this clonotype: A much larger clone is a single base away; this may be a read error. The chain uses TRBV12-3 or TRBV12-4 and TRBJ2-3; TRBD1 matches 11 bases. Trimming cost V 5 bases and J 7 bases; bases outside gene matches: 8. The CDR3 runs 15 residues. As DNA, the CDR3 is TGTGCCAGCAGTAACCGGGACAGGGGGTTCTATACGCAGTATTTT. Translation gives CASSNRDRGFYTQYF.

Concerning this clonotype: This may stem from a read error, because a much larger clone lies one nucleotide away. The chain joins TRBV6-2 or TRBV6-3 to TRBJ2-7; 7 positions agree with TRBD1. CDR3 length equals 15 residues. CDR1 is MNHEY and CDR2 is SVGEGT in the germline V gene. J was trimmed by 5 bases and V by 7 bases; bases with no gene match: 14. The CDR3 region is CASTRTIQGLNEQYF. The DNA for the CDR3 is TGTGCCAGCACCCGTACTATACAGGGGTTAAACGAGCAGTACTTC.

V and J are TRBV7-8 and TRBJ2-1; TRBD2 matches at 7 bases. V was pared by 3 bases and J by 10 bases, with 9 bases of the junction left unmatched. CDR3 length: 14 residues. Germline assignment: CDR1 SGHVS and CDR2 FQNEAQ. The CDR3: CASSFLAVVGEQFF. As DNA, the CDR3 is TGTGCCAGCAGCTTTCTAGCGGTGGTGGGGGAGCAGTTCTTC.

This clonotype was counted many times. This sequence joins TRBV6-1 and TRBJ2-3; 7 nucleotides line up with TRBD2. V dropped 9 bases and J dropped 0; count of bases not matched to a gene: 0. The CDR3 contains 12 residues. Germline V gene data show CDR1 as MNHNS and CDR2 as SASEGT. CDR3 protein: CASSGSTDTQYF. CDR3 DNA: TGTGCCAGTAGCGGGAGCACAGATACGCAGTATTTT.

A single count supports this clonotype. A much larger clone lies one base from this, so it may be a read error. The chain has TRBV20-1 and TRBJ2-7, with D possibly being TRBD1 or TRBD2 (5 bases each). The CDR3 totals 15 residues. Trimming left V 6 bases short and J 2 bases short, with 20 bases between. The germline V gene encodes CDR1 DFQATT and CDR2 SNEGSKA (reference sequence). The CDR3 is CSAGTPRPSPYEQYF. The CDR3 nucleotides are TGCAGTGCCGGGACCCCCCGCCCCAGCCCCTACGAGCAGTACTTC.

This clonotype was counted many times. The chain carries TRBV7-2 and TRBJ2-7; D call uncertain. The V end lost 5 bases, the J end lost 1 base, and 12 bases lay between the germline ends. The CDR3 runs to 14 residues. CDR1 is SGHTA, CDR2 FQGNSA, per germline. Here the CDR3 reads CASSPRLVSYEQYF. The CDR3 DNA reads TGTGCCAGCAGCCCTCGGTTGGTGTCCTACGAGCAGTACTTC.

As regards this clonotype: A much larger clonotype is one base distant, so this may be a read error. The rearrangement uses TRBV6-5 and TRBJ2-1; D assignment may be TRBD1 or TRBD2 (7 bases each). CDR1 and CDR2 from the germline V gene are MNHEY and SVGAGI. Deletions cut 6 bases from V and 5 bases from J, with 26 bases between. This CDR3 has 18 residues. The CDR3 protein is CASRRTGLTGLTNNEQFF. In DNA form, the CDR3 reads TGTGCCAGCAGAAGGACAGGTCTAACGGGACTAACAAACAATGAGCAGTTCTTC.

The CDR3 bases are TGCAGTGCTAGGGCCCAGCGGGGGAGGGACGAGCAGTACTTC. Encoded protein: CSARAQRGRDEQYF. The gene calls are TRBV20-1 and TRBJ2-7; 8 positions match TRBD2. CDR1 and CDR2 (germline): DFQATT, SNEGSKA (reference sequence). The J segment lost 5 bases and the V segment lost 3 bases, leaving 9 bases of the junction unmatched. The CDR3 has 14 residues.

In the case of this clonotype: This may be a read error: a much more frequent sequence differs by one nucleotide. The rearrangement uses TRBV25-1 and TRBJ1-3; no clear D. The CDR3 is 15 residues long. Trimming took 6 bases from V and 7 from J, leaving 19 bases between them. Germline assignment: CDR1 MGHDK and CDR2 SYGVNS. The CDR3 spells CASSTGDGPGNTIYF. CDR3 bases: TGTGCCAGCAGCACCGGAGACGGGCCGGGGAACACCATATATTTT.